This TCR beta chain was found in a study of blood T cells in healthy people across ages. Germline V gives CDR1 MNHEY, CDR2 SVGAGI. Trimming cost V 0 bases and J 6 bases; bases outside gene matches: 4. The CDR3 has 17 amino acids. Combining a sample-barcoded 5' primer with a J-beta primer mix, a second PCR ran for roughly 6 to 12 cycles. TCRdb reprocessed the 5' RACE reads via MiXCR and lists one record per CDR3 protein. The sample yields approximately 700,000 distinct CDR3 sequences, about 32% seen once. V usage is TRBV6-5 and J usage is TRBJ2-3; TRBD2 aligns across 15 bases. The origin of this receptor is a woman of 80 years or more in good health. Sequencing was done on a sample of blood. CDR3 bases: TGTGCCAGCAGTTACTCACGGACTAGCGGGAGGGAGGATACGCAGTATTTT. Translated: CASSYSRTSGREDTQYF.